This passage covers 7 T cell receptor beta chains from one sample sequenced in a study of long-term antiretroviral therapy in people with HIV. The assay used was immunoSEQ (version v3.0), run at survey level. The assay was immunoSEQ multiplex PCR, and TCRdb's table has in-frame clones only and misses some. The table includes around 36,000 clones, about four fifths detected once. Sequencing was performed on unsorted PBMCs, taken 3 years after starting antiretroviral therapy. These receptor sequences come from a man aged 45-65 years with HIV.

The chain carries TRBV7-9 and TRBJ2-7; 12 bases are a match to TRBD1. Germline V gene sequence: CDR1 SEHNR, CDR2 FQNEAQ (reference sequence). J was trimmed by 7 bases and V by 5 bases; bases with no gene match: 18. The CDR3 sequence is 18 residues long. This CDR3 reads CASSTLGPSGTGGEEQYF. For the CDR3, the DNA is TGTGCCAGCAGCACACTAGGCCCATCCGGGACAGGGGGCGAGGAGCAGTACTTC.

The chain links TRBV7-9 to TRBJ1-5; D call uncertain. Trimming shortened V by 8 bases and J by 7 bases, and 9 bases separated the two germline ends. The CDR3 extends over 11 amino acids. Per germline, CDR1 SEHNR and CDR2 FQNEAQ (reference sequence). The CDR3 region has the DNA TGTGCCAGCGGGCGGGCGCAGCCCCAGCATTTT. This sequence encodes CASGRAQPQHF. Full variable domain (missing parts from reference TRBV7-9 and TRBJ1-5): DTGVSQNPRHKITKRGQNVTFRCDPISEHNRLYWYRQTLGQGPEFLTYFQNEAQLEKSRLLSDRFSAERPKGSFSTLEIQRTEQGDSAMYLCASGRAQPQHFGDGTRLSIL.

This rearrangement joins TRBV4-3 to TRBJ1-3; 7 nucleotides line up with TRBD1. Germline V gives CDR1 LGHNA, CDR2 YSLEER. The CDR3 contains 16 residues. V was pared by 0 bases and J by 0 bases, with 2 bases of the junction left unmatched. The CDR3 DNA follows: TGCGCCAGCAGCCAAGAGGGACAGTTCTCTGGAAACACCATATATTTT. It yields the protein CASSQEGQFSGNTIYF.

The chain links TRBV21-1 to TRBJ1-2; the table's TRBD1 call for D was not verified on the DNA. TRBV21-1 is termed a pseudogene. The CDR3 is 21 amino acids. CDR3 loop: CASSKGGHAEILVFGNYGYTF. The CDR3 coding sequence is TGTGCCAGCAGCAAAGGGGGACACGCGGAGATACTAGTATTTGGTAACTATGGCTACACCTTC.

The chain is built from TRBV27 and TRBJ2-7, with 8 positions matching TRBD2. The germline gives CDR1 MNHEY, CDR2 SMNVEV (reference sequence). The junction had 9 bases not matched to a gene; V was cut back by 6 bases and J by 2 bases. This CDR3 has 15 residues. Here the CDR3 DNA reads TGTGCCAGCAGAACCAAAAGCGGGAGTACCTACGAGCAGTACTTC. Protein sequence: CASRTKSGSTYEQYF.

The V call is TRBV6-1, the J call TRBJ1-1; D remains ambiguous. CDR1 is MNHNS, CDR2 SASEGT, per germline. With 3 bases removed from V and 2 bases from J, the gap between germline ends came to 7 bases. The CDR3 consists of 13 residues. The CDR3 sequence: CASSEVDNTEAFF. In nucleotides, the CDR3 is TGTGCCAGCAGTGAGGTTGACAACACTGAAGCTTTCTTT.

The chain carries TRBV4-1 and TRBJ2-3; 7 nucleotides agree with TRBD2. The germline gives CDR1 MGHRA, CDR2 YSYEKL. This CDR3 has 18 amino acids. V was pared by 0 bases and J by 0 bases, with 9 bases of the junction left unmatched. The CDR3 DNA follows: TGCGCCAGCAGCCAAGAGTATTTAGCGGGCGCGAGCACAGATACGCAGTATTTT. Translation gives CASSQEYLAGASTDTQYF.